This entry lists 27 T cell receptor beta chains sequenced from one sample in a study of T cell repertoires and Cas9 in healthy adults. TCRdb's copy holds only in-frame clones and misses some; the assay was immunoSEQ multiplex PCR. The profile shows tens of thousands of clones, 85% to 95% of them singletons. Source material: CD4+ effector T cells (CD127+, CD25-, CD137-, CD154-) from PBMCs; culture status not recorded. The receptors here all came from a human donor in good health.

DNA for the CDR3: TGTGCCAGCAGCTTATATGTGGACAGCCAAGAGACCCAGTACTTC. Its protein product is CASSLYVDSQETQYF. The chain is built from TRBV7-2 and TRBJ2-5, with D perhaps TRBD1 (6 bases). Trimming removed 2 bases from V and 1 base from J, with 11 bases in between. The CDR3 runs 15 residues. CDR1 and CDR2 (germline): SGHTA, FQGNSA.

V gene TRBV9 combines with J gene TRBJ2-1; a weak D match, TRBD1 (6 bases). This CDR3 spans 15 amino acids. CDR1 SGDLS and CDR2 YYNGEE come from the germline V gene. Trimming took off 4 bases at V and 9 bases at J, with 20 bases between the two ends. For the CDR3, the DNA is TGTGCCAGCAGCCCCACAGGGCTAGGATGGGGTGAGCAGTTCTTC. It translates to CASSPTGLGWGEQFF.

The gene calls are TRBV7-2 and TRBJ1-1, with D uncertain. The CDR3 spans 13 residues. The V gene lost 3 bases and the J gene lost 4 bases, with 9 bases spanning the gap. Germline assignment: CDR1 SGHTA and CDR2 FQGNSA. This CDR3 is CASSLGLLTEAFF. The DNA of the CDR3 is TGTGCCAGCAGCTTGGGGTTGCTCACTGAAGCTTTCTTT.

This clone has a single count. The chain uses TRBV5-4 and TRBJ2-5, with D perhaps given as TRBD1 or TRBD2 (5 bases each). Germline CDR1 reads SGHNT; CDR2 reads YYREEE (reference sequence). With 3 bases removed from V and 1 base from J, the gap between germline ends came to 19 bases. This CDR3 is 17 amino acids long. CDR3 sequence reads: CASSSSGMGRIQETQYF. For the CDR3, the DNA is TGTGCCAGCAGCTCTTCGGGGATGGGGCGCATCCAAGAGACCCAGTACTTC.

The chain is built from TRBV6-5 and TRBJ2-7; TRBD1 matches at 8 bases. The CDR3 is made up of 15 amino acids. The germline CDR1 and CDR2 sequences are MNHEY and SVGAGI. Trimming removed 6 bases from V and 0 bases from J; junction bases left unmatched: 7. The DNA of the CDR3 is TGTGCCAGCAGAGCAGGGACAGGTGACTCCTACGAGCAGTACTTC. Its protein product is CASRAGTGDSYEQYF.

This chain connects TRBV28 to TRBJ2-3; the D gene is possibly TRBD1 (6 bases). V gave up 3 bases and J gave up 4 bases, with 14 bases separating them. Looked up from germline, CDR1 is MDHEN and CDR2 is SYDVKM. CDR3 length equals 15 residues. The CDR3 region is CASSFSEGGPDTQYF. The CDR3 bases are TGTGCCAGCAGTTTTTCTGAAGGGGGTCCAGATACGCAGTATTTT.

The chain employs TRBV7-9 and TRBJ2-2, with D hard to call. Germline CDR1 reads SEHNR; CDR2 reads FQNEAQ (reference sequence). Between the trimmed V and J ends, which lost 6 bases and 7 bases, there was a span of 12 bases. This CDR3 has 13 amino acids. The CDR3 DNA reads as TGTGCCAGCAGGGTATCCGGTGGCGGGGAGCTGTTTTTT. This sequence encodes CASRVSGGGELFF.

V usage is TRBV7-9 and J usage is TRBJ1-2; D may be TRBD1 (5 bases). The length of the CDR3 is 14 residues. Germline CDR1 reads SEHNR; CDR2 reads FQNEAQ (reference sequence). The ends were cut back, 1 base at V and 7 bases at J, with 13 bases in the middle. The CDR3 here is CASSLDLRDSGYTF. CDR3 DNA sequence: TGTGCCAGCAGCTTAGATTTGCGGGACTCTGGCTACACCTTC.

This chain uses TRBV28 with TRBJ2-3; D not resolved. The CDR3 loop spans 15 amino acids. Germline V gene sequence: CDR1 MDHEN, CDR2 SYDVKM. The V end was cut by 3 bases, the J end by 0 bases, with 10 bases between. The CDR3 spells CASSFPQASTDTQYF. DNA of the CDR3: TGTGCCAGCAGTTTCCCCCAGGCCAGCACAGATACGCAGTATTTT.

The CDR3 sequence is CASSFSHQQTQYF. The CDR3 DNA follows: TGTGCCAGCAGCTTTTCCCACCAGCAGACCCAGTACTTC. The chain couples TRBV7-3 to TRBJ2-5, with no clear D. This CDR3 comprises 13 residues. Germline V gene sequence: CDR1 SGHTA, CDR2 FQGTGA. V dropped 3 bases and J dropped 6 bases, with 11 bases sitting between them.

V usage is TRBV5-1 and J usage is TRBJ1-1, with a tentative D call TRBD1 (5 bases). Deletions cut 7 bases from V and 1 base from J, with 17 bases between. There are 15 residues in the CDR3. Germline CDR1 reads SGHRS; CDR2 reads YFSETQ. CDR3 loop: CASVLGPGPNTEAFF. CDR3 in DNA: TGCGCCAGCGTTTTGGGTCCGGGGCCGAACACTGAAGCTTTCTTT.

The table lists this clone with a count of one. The J gene is TRBJ2-5, the V gene TRBV7-3; D not resolved. Trimming stripped 6 bases from V and 3 bases from J, with 11 bases between. The CDR3 sequence is 13 residues long. Germline V gene lookup returns CDR1 SGHTA and CDR2 FQGTGA. CDR3 sequence: CASSSRREETQYF. The CDR3 nucleotides read TGTGCCAGCAGTTCCCGAAGGGAAGAGACCCAGTACTTC.

This chain joins TRBV7-2 and TRBJ1-5; D may be TRBD1 (6 bases). CDR3 length equals 16 residues. Germline CDR1 SGHTA, CDR2 FQGNSA. With 1 base removed from V and 3 bases from J, the gap between germline ends came to 13 bases. The CDR3 is CASSLGGQGNNQPQHF. CDR3 DNA sequence: TGTGCCAGCAGCTTAGGGGGGCAGGGGAACAATCAGCCCCAGCATTTT.

The chain carries TRBV28 and TRBJ2-7; D may be TRBD1 (5 bases). The CDR3 is 11 residues long. Germline V gene sequence: CDR1 MDHEN, CDR2 SYDVKM. The V end was cut by 8 bases, the J end by 4 bases, with 9 bases between. DNA for the CDR3: TGTGCCAGCTTAGGGGATTACGAGCAGTACTTC. It codes for CASLGDYEQYF.

V is TRBV5-1 and J is TRBJ2-3; D is unclear. Trimming pared 4 bases from V and 0 bases from J, leaving 6 bases between. Per germline, CDR1 SGHRS and CDR2 YFSETQ. The CDR3 runs to 13 residues. The CDR3: CASSQISTDTQYF. In DNA form, the CDR3 reads TGCGCCAGCAGCCAAATCAGCACAGATACGCAGTATTTT.

The chain recombines TRBV7-9 with TRBJ2-5; D gene unclear. V shed 1 base and J shed 4 bases, with 7 bases lying between them. Germline V gene lookup returns CDR1 SEHNR and CDR2 FQNEAQ (reference sequence). The CDR3 spans 13 residues. The CDR3 region has the DNA TGTGCCAGCAGCTTAGGTCGGTCAGAGACCCAGTACTTC. This translates into CASSLGRSETQYF.

This chain links TRBV6-1 with TRBJ2-7; 7 nucleotides agree with TRBD2. The CDR3 runs 11 residues. V lost 8 bases, J lost 8 bases, and 6 bases stayed unmatched. Germline V gene sequence: CDR1 MNHNS, CDR2 SASEGT. The DNA of the CDR3 is TGTGCCAGCGCCCAAGCGGGGCAGCAGTACTTC. Residues: CASAQAGQQYF.

V usage is TRBV15 and J usage is TRBJ1-1; tentative D call: TRBD1 (5 bases). Germline V gene lookup returns CDR1 LNHNV and CDR2 YYDKDF (reference sequence). This CDR3 spans 14 amino acids. With 3 bases removed from V and 10 bases from J, the gap between germline ends came to 18 bases. The chain's CDR3 is CATSSEAREMGAFF. Written as DNA, the CDR3 is TGTGCCACCAGCAGTGAAGCCAGGGAAATGGGAGCTTTCTTT.

CDR3 nucleotides: TGTGCCAGCAGACTTGCTTTCCGTTCACCCCTCCACTTT. Translated, it gives CASRLAFRSPLHF. The V call is TRBV6-5, the J call TRBJ1-6; D unclear. With 6 bases removed from V and 9 bases from J, the gap between germline ends came to 12 bases. The CDR3 covers 13 residues. CDR1 is MNHEY, CDR2 SVGAGI, per germline.

Written as DNA, the CDR3 is TGTGCCACCACGCGGGACTCTGGGGCCAACGTCCTGACTTTC. This gives the protein CATTRDSGANVLTF. This chain links TRBV11-3 with TRBJ2-6; TRBD2 is a possible D gene (6 bases). Trimming took 10 bases from V and 0 from J, leaving 10 bases between them. The CDR3 spans 14 residues. CDR1 and CDR2 (germline): SGHNT, YENEEA. Full variable domain (remainder filled in from reference TRBV11-3 and TRBJ2-6): EAGVVQSPRYKIIEKKQPVAFWCNPISGHNTLYWYLQNLGQGPELLIRYENEEAVDDSQLPKDRFSAERLKGVDSTLKIQPAELGDSAVYLCATTRDSGANVLTFGAGSRLTVL.

This chain joins TRBV4-1 and TRBJ1-3; perhaps TRBD1 as D (5 bases). V was trimmed by 0 bases and J by 0 bases, leaving 15 bases between them. Germline V lookup: CDR1 MGHRA, CDR2 YSYEKL. The CDR3 runs 18 residues. The CDR3 DNA reads TGCGCCAGCAGCCAAGACCCACTCGATGGGACCTCTGGAAACACCATATATTTT. This translates into CASSQDPLDGTSGNTIYF.

A single count supports this clone. The chain uses TRBV15 and TRBJ2-6; D ambiguous. V shed 0 bases and J shed 3 bases, with 6 bases lying between them. The CDR3 extends over 15 amino acids. CDR1 and CDR2 from the germline V gene are LNHNV and YYDKDF (reference sequence). The CDR3 sequence: CATSRDRSGANVLTF. In DNA form, the CDR3 reads TGTGCCACCAGCAGAGATCGGAGTGGGGCCAACGTCCTGACTTTC.

The genes are TRBV7-2 and TRBJ2-3, with TRBD2 matching over 12 bases. Germline assignment: CDR1 SGHTA and CDR2 FQGNSA. The V segment lost 2 bases and the J segment 4 bases; nucleotides outside the gene matches: 4. This CDR3 spans 16 amino acids. The CDR3 region has the DNA TGTGCCAGCAGCTTACGACTAGCGGGAGTTGCAGATACGCAGTATTTT. It translates to CASSLRLAGVADTQYF.

The V gene is TRBV21-1, the J gene TRBJ1-2. TRBV21-1 is designated a pseudogene. The CDR3 covers 14 residues. The CDR3 is CASSISLGPAGYTF. The CDR3 DNA is TGTGCCAGCAGCATTAGCCTCGGACCCGCGGGCTACACCTTC.

This clone was recorded only once. DNA of the CDR3: TGTGCCAGCAGCTTAGGGTCAGAGCGGGGGGGCCCCTACAATGAGCAGTTCTTC. It translates to CASSLGSERGGPYNEQFF. The chain links TRBV11-3 to TRBJ2-1, with 10 bases fitting TRBD2. The CDR3 length is 18 residues. Germline-derived CDR1 and CDR2 are SGHNT and YENEEA. With 1 base clipped from V and 2 bases from J, the junction kept 8 bases outside the gene matches.

This clone appeared a few times. The chain combines TRBV18 with TRBJ1-3; D gene unclear. The germline V and J ends were trimmed by 2 bases and 0 bases, with 8 bases remaining between them. The CDR3 spans 15 residues. Germline CDR1 KGHSH, CDR2 LQKENI. CDR3 in DNA: TGTGCCAGCTCACCAGCCCGAAACTCTGGAAACACCATATATTTT. Amino acids: CASSPARNSGNTIYF.

The rearrangement joins TRBV14 to TRBJ2-5; unclear D gene. Germline CDR1 SGHDN, CDR2 FVKESK. There are 14 residues in the CDR3. Trimming pared 3 bases from V and 4 bases from J, leaving 12 bases between. CDR3 DNA sequence: TGTGCCAGCAGCCAGGGTTCAGCATCAGAGACCCAGTACTTC. It codes for CASSQGSASETQYF. Drawing the rest from reference TRBV14 and TRBJ2-5, the complete variable domain is EAGVTQFPSHSVIEKGQTVTLRCDPISGHDNLYWYRRVMGKEIKFLLHFVKESKQDESGMPNNRFLAERTGGTYSTLKVQPAELEDSGVYFCASSQGSASETQYFGPGTRLLVL.